These 15 T cell receptor beta chains were sequenced from one sample in a study of T cell responses to AZD1222 COVID-19 vaccine. Data came from immunoSEQ multiplex PCR; TCRdb stores just in-frame clones and leaves some out. The data hold more than 95,000 clones, with over 70% observed a single time. The source material was peripheral blood, sampled on day 0 of AZD1222 vaccination. These TCRs come from an adult in good health.

The chain recombines TRBV4-1 with TRBJ1-2; TRBD1 aligns across 12 bases. Trimming took 3 bases from V and 4 from J; bases not matched to a gene: 6. From germline, CDR1 is MGHRA and CDR2 YSYEKL. The CDR3 is 16 amino acids. CDR3 sequence: CASSQGQGAPRYGYTF. CDR3 DNA sequence: TGCGCCAGCAGCCAGGGACAGGGGGCTCCGCGCTATGGCTACACCTTC.

V and J are TRBV24-1 and TRBJ1-5; D is unclear. V lost 4 bases to trimming and J lost 0 bases, with 15 bases between them. CDR1 is KGHDR and CDR2 is SFDVKD in the germline V gene. This CDR3 is built from 17 residues. The CDR3 is CATSEEVGQDSNQPQHF. Here the CDR3 DNA reads TGTGCCACCAGTGAAGAGGTAGGGCAGGATAGCAATCAGCCCCAGCATTTT.

The chain is built from TRBV18 and TRBJ2-7, with TRBD1 matching 7 bases. Losses at the gene ends were 5 bases for V and 6 bases for J; bases not matched to a gene: 7. The CDR3 covers 13 residues. Looked up from germline, CDR1 is KGHSH and CDR2 is LQKENI. CDR3 in amino acids: CASSDGDSREQYF. The CDR3 DNA reads as TGTGCCAGCTCAGACGGGGACAGTCGCGAGCAGTACTTC.

The chain employs TRBV24-1 and TRBJ2-5; 7 positions agree with TRBD1. The V segment lost 2 bases and the J segment 5 bases; nucleotides outside the gene matches: 4. The CDR3 is made up of 14 amino acids. Germline CDR1 reads KGHDR; CDR2 reads SFDVKD. DNA for the CDR3: TGTGCCACCAGTGATTCAAGGGGGCTCGAGACCCAGTACTTC. Protein sequence: CATSDSRGLETQYF.

With respect to this clone: The same CDR3 arises from other DNA sequences in this sample as well. This chain links TRBV5-1 with TRBJ1-5; a weak D match, TRBD1 (5 bases). The CDR3 runs to 14 residues. Trimming pared 0 bases from V and 4 bases from J, leaving 8 bases between. Germline CDR1 and CDR2: SGHRS and YFSETQ. CDR3 sequence: CASSLAGGNQPQHF. The CDR3 DNA reads TGCGCCAGCAGCTTGGCGGGGGGAAATCAGCCCCAGCATTTT.

The rearrangement links TRBV28 to TRBJ1-3; D is uncertain. CDR3 length: 16 residues. Germline values: CDR1 MDHEN, CDR2 SYDVKM. V was shortened by 3 bases and J by 0 bases, with 12 bases between the two germline ends. The CDR3 bases are TGTGCCAGCAGTTTGATCCAGGACCCCTCTGGAAACACCATATATTTT. Protein sequence: CASSLIQDPSGNTIYF.

The rearrangement joins TRBV6-5 to TRBJ2-7; maybe TRBD1 (6 bases). Germline V gene lookup returns CDR1 MNHEY and CDR2 SVGAGI. The ends were cut back, 2 bases at V and 6 bases at J, with 11 bases in the middle. The CDR3 consists of 13 residues. CDR3 amino acids: CASSYTTGSEQYF. The CDR3 DNA reads TGTGCCAGCAGTTACACCACAGGGTCCGAGCAGTACTTC.

The rearrangement links TRBV11-2 to TRBJ2-3; 7 bases are a match to TRBD1. Germline loops: CDR1 SGHAT, CDR2 FQNNGV. With V trimmed by 5 bases and J by 5 bases, 7 bases remained unmatched. The CDR3 spans 14 residues. CDR3 sequence: CASSHRDREDTQYF. The CDR3 nucleotides are TGTGCCAGCAGCCACCGGGACAGAGAAGATACGCAGTATTTT.

The V gene is TRBV24-1, the J gene TRBJ2-1; TRBD2 matches at 7 bases. The CDR3 runs to 15 residues. V lost 3 bases, J lost 8 bases, and 9 bases stayed unmatched. Per germline, CDR1 KGHDR and CDR2 SFDVKD. The CDR3 nucleotides read TGTGCCACCAGTGATCCCGGGGCCGCGGGAGATGAGCAGTTCTTC. Its translation is CATSDPGAAGDEQFF.

The CDR3 sequence is CASSGLRNTEAFF. The DNA for the CDR3 is TGCGCCAGCAGTGGACTGCGGAACACTGAAGCTTTCTTT. The V call is TRBV5-1, the J call TRBJ1-1; D gene unclear. There are 13 residues in the CDR3. With 5 bases removed from V and 1 base from J, the gap between germline ends came to 9 bases. Germline V gene data show CDR1 as SGHRS and CDR2 as YFSETQ.

The rearrangement links TRBV7-9 to TRBJ1-1; D is unclear. The CDR3 consists of 12 residues. Germline CDR1 SEHNR, CDR2 FQNEAQ (reference sequence). Between the trimmed V and J ends, which lost 1 base and 4 bases, there was a span of 4 bases. In nucleotides, the CDR3 is TGTGCCAGCAGCTTAGAGTTCACTGAAGCTTTCTTT. Translation gives CASSLEFTEAFF.

The rearrangement uses TRBV19 and TRBJ1-1; TRBD1 is a possible D gene (6 bases). The CDR3 is 14 amino acids. The germline gives CDR1 LNHDA, CDR2 SQIVND (reference sequence). V lost 7 bases and J lost 3, with 15 bases in between. This CDR3 reads CASTVAGQDTEAFF. DNA for the CDR3: TGTGCCAGTACGGTGGCGGGACAAGACACTGAAGCTTTCTTT.

The rearrangement uses TRBV29-1 and TRBJ1-2, with 7 positions matching TRBD1. Germline-derived CDR1 and CDR2 are SQVTM and ANQGSEA. The junction had 4 bases not matched to a gene; V was cut back by 7 bases and J by 2 bases. The CDR3 sequence is 12 residues long. In DNA form, the CDR3 reads TGCAGCGCCCGACAGGGAAACTATGGCTACACCTTC. Its protein product is CSARQGNYGYTF.

This clone was observed a few times. CDR3 loop: CASSQRTGYTGELFF. CDR3 nucleotide sequence: TGTGCCAGCAGTCAACGGACAGGGTATACCGGGGAGCTGTTTTTT. V and J are TRBV6-5 and TRBJ2-2; 8 bases map to TRBD1. There are 15 residues in the CDR3. CDR1 MNHEY and CDR2 SVGAGI come from the germline V gene. V lost 5 bases, J lost 5 bases, and 7 bases stayed unmatched.

The genes are TRBV6-5 and TRBJ1-4; D unclear. Germline V gene lookup returns CDR1 MNHEY and CDR2 SVGAGI. CDR3 size: 13 residues. With 6 bases removed from V and 5 bases from J, the gap between germline ends came to 10 bases. CDR3 amino acids: CASSPSGNEKLFF. The CDR3 DNA is TGTGCCAGCAGCCCCTCTGGAAATGAAAAACTGTTTTTT.